Listed below are T cell receptor beta chains from one sample, sequenced in a study of neurological immune-mediated disorders. TCRdb processed the 5' RACE reads anew with MiXCR; each CDR3 protein has one entry. The sample holds 80,000 to 85,000 distinct CDR3 sequences, 2.6% seen once. Specimen: PBMCs. The receptors were gathered from a woman aged 25 to 39 with multiple sclerosis. The CDR3 runs from the conserved cysteine through the conserved F or W. D genes are given only for firm matches. Clone sizes are given selectively: once, few, many, or a class where the clone is expanded.

v_call: TRBV3-1; clone_size: many; d_call: TRBD1; j_call: TRBJ1-2; cdr3_nt: TGTGCCAGCAGCCACCGGACAGGCGGCGTTGGAGGCTACACCTTC; cdr3_aa: CASSHRTGGVGGYTF
v_call: TRBV20-1; clone_size: many; d_call: -; j_call: TRBJ1-5; cdr3_nt: TGCAGTGCTAGAGGCCCTAGCAATCAGCCCCAGCATTTT; cdr3_aa: CSARGPSNQPQHF
v_call: TRBV7-2; clone_size: many; d_call: -; j_call: TRBJ1-1; cdr3_nt: TGTGCCAGCAGCCTTCGGGCCCCGCCTGAGGCTTTCTTT; cdr3_aa: CASSLRAPPEAFF
v_call: TRBV24-1; clone_size: many; d_call: -; j_call: TRBJ1-1; cdr3_nt: TGTGCCACCAGTGATGTCAACACTGAAGCTTTCTTT; cdr3_aa: CATSDVNTEAFF
v_call: TRBV20-1; clone_size: many; d_call: -; j_call: TRBJ1-5; cdr3_nt: TGCAGTGCCGGAGGCAGGGCCAATCAGCCCCAGCATTTT; cdr3_aa: CSAGGRANQPQHF
v_call: TRBV27; clone_size: many; d_call: TRBD1; j_call: TRBJ1-2; cdr3_nt: TGTGCCAGCAGTTTTTGGCAGGGGGACTATGGCTACACCTTC; cdr3_aa: CASSFWQGDYGYTF
v_call: TRBV20-1; clone_size: many; d_call: -; j_call: TRBJ2-1; cdr3_nt: TGCAGTACCCCCGGGCAGGGGATTTACAATGAGCAGTTCTTC; cdr3_aa: CSTPGQGIYNEQFF
v_call: TRBV5-6; clone_size: many; d_call: -; j_call: TRBJ1-2; cdr3_nt: TGTGCCAGCAGCTTGGGCCTTTACGATGGCTACACCTTC; cdr3_aa: CASSLGLYDGYTF
v_call: TRBV7-2; clone_size: -; d_call: -; j_call: TRBJ2-5; cdr3_nt: TGTGCCAGCAGCTGGGCTGGACAAACACAAGAGACCCAGTACTTC; cdr3_aa: CASSWAGQTQETQYF
v_call: TRBV6-2/TRBV6-3; clone_size: many; d_call: TRBD2; j_call: TRBJ2-3; cdr3_nt: TGTGCCAGCAGTTACGATAGAAGCGGGGTCACAGATACGCAGTATTTT; cdr3_aa: CASSYDRSGVTDTQYF
v_call: TRBV6-2/TRBV6-3; clone_size: many; d_call: -; j_call: TRBJ1-1; cdr3_nt: TGTGCCAGCGTGTGGGGGGGCACTGAAGCTTTCTTT; cdr3_aa: CASVWGGTEAFF
v_call: TRBV5-1; clone_size: many; d_call: TRBD1; j_call: TRBJ2-3; cdr3_nt: TGCGCCAGCAGCCCCTGGACAGGGCAGGCGGATACGCAGTATTTT; cdr3_aa: CASSPWTGQADTQYF
v_call: TRBV5-1; clone_size: many; d_call: -; j_call: TRBJ2-5; cdr3_nt: TGCGCCAGCACATTAAAGGGGGGTCCAGAGACCCAGTACTTC; cdr3_aa: CASTLKGGPETQYF
v_call: TRBV6-6; clone_size: many; d_call: -; j_call: TRBJ1-1; cdr3_nt: TGTGCCAGCAGTAGAGAAGGGGGTTCAACTGAAGCTTTCTTT; cdr3_aa: CASSREGGSTEAFF
v_call: TRBV12-3/TRBV12-4; clone_size: many; d_call: -; j_call: TRBJ1-1; cdr3_nt: TGTGCCAGCAGTTTTTCAAGTCAGGGGACTGAAGCTTTCTTT; cdr3_aa: CASSFSSQGTEAFF
v_call: TRBV9; clone_size: many; d_call: -; j_call: TRBJ1-2; cdr3_nt: TGTGCCAGCAGTCGACAGGCGGATCGCCTGTATGGCTACACCTTC; cdr3_aa: CASSRQADRLYGYTF
v_call: TRBV20-1; clone_size: many; d_call: -; j_call: TRBJ1-5; cdr3_nt: TGCAGTGCTCCCCGGGCCTATAGCAATCAGCCCCAGCATTTT; cdr3_aa: CSAPRAYSNQPQHF
v_call: TRBV6-2/TRBV6-3; clone_size: -; d_call: -; j_call: TRBJ1-1; cdr3_nt: TGTGCCAGCAGTATACAGGTCGGACACACTGAAGCTTTCTTT; cdr3_aa: CASSIQVGHTEAFF
v_call: TRBV4-2; clone_size: many; d_call: -; j_call: TRBJ2-7; cdr3_nt: TGTGCCAGCAGGGTGGGTGTTGAGGGTTACGAGCAGTACTTC; cdr3_aa: CASRVGVEGYEQYF
v_call: TRBV12-3/TRBV12-4; clone_size: many; d_call: -; j_call: TRBJ2-7; cdr3_nt: TGTGCCAGCAGCGAATGGGGGAGTACCTACGAGCAGTACTTC; cdr3_aa: CASSEWGSTYEQYF
v_call: TRBV5-4; clone_size: many; d_call: -; j_call: TRBJ2-3; cdr3_nt: TGTGCCAGCAGCTTGAGGGGACCCCACACAGATACGCAGTATTTT; cdr3_aa: CASSLRGPHTDTQYF
v_call: TRBV5-1; clone_size: many; d_call: TRBD2; j_call: TRBJ2-7; cdr3_nt: TGCGCCAGCAGACTAGCGGGAGGCCACGAGCAGTACTTC; cdr3_aa: CASRLAGGHEQYF
v_call: TRBV7-2; clone_size: many; d_call: TRBD2; j_call: TRBJ2-1; cdr3_nt: TGTGCCAGCAGCTTACTAGCGGAGAATGAGCAGTTCTTC; cdr3_aa: CASSLLAENEQFF